This T cell receptor beta chain was obtained from a study of T cells expressing NK-cell markers. TCRdb re-called the 5' RACE reads; every CDR3 protein appears as one record, without DNA. Recorded here are fewer than 300,000 distinct CDR3 sequences; the top ten clones represent roughly 4.2%. The CDR3 is 14 residues long. Germline V CDR1 and CDR2: SGHNT, YYREEE (reference sequence). Sample: blood T cells: a sorted CD56 or NKG2C T cell subset, CD4+ or CD8+ T cells, or bulk PBMC T cells (not recorded which). This TCR derives from a woman aged 18 to 75 in good health. The chain is built from TRBV5-4 and TRBJ1-2; TCRdb returns TRBD1, unconfirmable since there is no DNA. The CDR3 here is CASSLRTAYGGYTF.